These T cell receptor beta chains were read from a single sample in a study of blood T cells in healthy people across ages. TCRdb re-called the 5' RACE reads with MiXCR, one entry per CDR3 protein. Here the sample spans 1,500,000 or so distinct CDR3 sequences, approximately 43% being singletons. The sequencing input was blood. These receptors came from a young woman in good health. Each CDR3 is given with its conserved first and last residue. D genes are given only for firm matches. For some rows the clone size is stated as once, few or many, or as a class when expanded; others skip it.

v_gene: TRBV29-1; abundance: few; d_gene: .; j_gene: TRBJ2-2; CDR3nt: TGCAGCGTCACGGGACTCAGTGGCGGGGAGCTGTTTTTT; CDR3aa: CSVTGLSGGELFF
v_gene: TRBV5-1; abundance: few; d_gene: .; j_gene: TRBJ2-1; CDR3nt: TGCGCCAGCAGCTTGGACGGGAACAACTACAATGAGCAGTTCTTC; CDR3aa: CASSLDGNNYNEQFF
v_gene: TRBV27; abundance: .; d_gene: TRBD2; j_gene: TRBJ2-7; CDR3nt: TGTGCCGGCAGTCGGACTAGCGGGGGGTACGAGCAGTACTTC; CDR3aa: CAGSRTSGGYEQYF
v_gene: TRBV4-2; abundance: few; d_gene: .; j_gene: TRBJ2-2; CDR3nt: TGTGCCAGCAGCCAAGATATACTTAACACCGGGGAGCTGTTTTTT; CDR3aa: CASSQDILNTGELFF
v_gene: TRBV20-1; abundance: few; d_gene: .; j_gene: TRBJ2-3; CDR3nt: TGCAGTGCTGACCCTCCGACAGTTACGCAGTATTTT; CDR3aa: CSADPPTVTQYF
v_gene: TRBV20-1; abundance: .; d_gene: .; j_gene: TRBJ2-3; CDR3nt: TGCAGTGCCGACCGCTCCCCCACAGATACGCAGTATTTT; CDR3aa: CSADRSPTDTQYF
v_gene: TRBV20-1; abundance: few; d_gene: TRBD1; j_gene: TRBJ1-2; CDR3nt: TGCAGTGCTACCCAGACAGGGCAGGATGGCTACACCTTC; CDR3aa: CSATQTGQDGYTF
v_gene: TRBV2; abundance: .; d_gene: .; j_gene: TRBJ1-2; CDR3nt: TGTGCCAGCAGTGAAGGGGTTACCTATGGCTACACCTTC; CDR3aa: CASSEGVTYGYTF
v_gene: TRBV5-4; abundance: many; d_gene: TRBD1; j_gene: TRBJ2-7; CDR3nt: TGTGCCAGCAGCGGCCCCCCGGGACAGGGTTTCCACGAGCAGTACTTC; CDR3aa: CASSGPPGQGFHEQYF
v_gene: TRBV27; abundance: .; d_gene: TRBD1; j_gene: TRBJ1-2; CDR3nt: TGTGCCAGCAGTGGGCCCGGACAGGGAGTCGGCTACACCTTC; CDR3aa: CASSGPGQGVGYTF
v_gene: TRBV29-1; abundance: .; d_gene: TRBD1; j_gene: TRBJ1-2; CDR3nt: TGCAGCGTTGGGGGACAGAAGATAGGCTACACCTTC; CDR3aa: CSVGGQKIGYTF
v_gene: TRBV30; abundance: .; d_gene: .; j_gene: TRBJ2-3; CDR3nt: TGTGCCTGGAGGGGGGGCACAGATACGCAGTATTTT; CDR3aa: CAWRGGTDTQYF
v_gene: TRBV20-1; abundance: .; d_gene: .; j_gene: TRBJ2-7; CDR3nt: TGCAGTGCTAGGGCCTACGAGCAGTACTTC; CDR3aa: CSARAYEQYF
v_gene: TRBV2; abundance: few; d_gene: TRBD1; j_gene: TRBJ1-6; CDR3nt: TGTGCCAGCAGGAACAGGGGAGGCAATTCACCCCTCCACTTT; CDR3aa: CASRNRGGNSPLHF
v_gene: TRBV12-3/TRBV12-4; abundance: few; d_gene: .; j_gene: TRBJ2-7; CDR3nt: TGTGCCAGCAGTTTTGCCGGACAGCCCCCCTACGAGCAGTACTTC; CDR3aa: CASSFAGQPPYEQYF
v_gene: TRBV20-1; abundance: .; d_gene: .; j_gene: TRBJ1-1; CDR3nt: TGCAGTGCTAGTCGGGCTCTGAACACTGAAGCTTTCTTT; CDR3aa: CSASRALNTEAFF
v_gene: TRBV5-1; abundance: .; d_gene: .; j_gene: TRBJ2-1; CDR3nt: TGCGCCAGCAGCTTGATTGATAACAATGAGCAGTTCTTC; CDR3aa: CASSLIDNNEQFF
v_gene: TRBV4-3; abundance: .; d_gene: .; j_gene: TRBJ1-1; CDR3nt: TGCGCCAGCAGCCAACGCATGACAGTGACCACTGAAGCTTTCTTT; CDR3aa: CASSQRMTVTTEAFF
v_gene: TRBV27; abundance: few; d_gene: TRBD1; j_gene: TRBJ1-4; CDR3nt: TGTGCCAGCAGTTCCAACCGGGACAGGTGGGAAAAACTGTTTTTT; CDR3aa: CASSSNRDRWEKLFF
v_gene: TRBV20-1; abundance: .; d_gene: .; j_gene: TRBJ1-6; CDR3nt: TGCAGTGCTAGAGGTGCTGCCACACGACGGGAAGGAATTTCACCCCTCCACTTT; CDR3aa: CSARGAATRREGISPLHF
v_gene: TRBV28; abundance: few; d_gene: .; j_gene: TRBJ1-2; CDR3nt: TGTGCCAGCAGGAAATTGGGGGACTATGGCTACACCTTC; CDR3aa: CASRKLGDYGYTF
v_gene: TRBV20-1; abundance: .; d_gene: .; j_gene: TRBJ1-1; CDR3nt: TGCAGTGCTAGAACTCCAAGACGGGGGATGAACACTGAAGCTTTCTTT; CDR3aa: CSARTPRRGMNTEAFF